The following is a TCR beta chain sequence with its context. This specimen belongs to a study of blood T cell repertoires in COVID-19. Study summary: Sites across the United States, Italy and Spain contributed samples from acute and convalescent COVID-19.

In the source study's methods: Scientists estimated how many nucleated cells there were by amplifying reference gene primers. Clones were sequenced by immunoSEQ multiplex PCR, and TCRdb holds only the in-frame ones, with some missing. The V and J calls and clone size come from that table; D and trimming were worked out from the DNA. The repertoire has around 160,000 clones, roughly 93% of them found once; the top ten carry roughly 2.3%. J lost 7 bases, V lost 6 bases, and 11 bases had no gene match. Germline V gene data show CDR1 as LNHDA and CDR2 as SQIVND (reference sequence). The CDR3 is made up of 15 amino acids.

Material for sequencing was peripheral blood. This clonotype originated in a man between 18 and 35 years old with acute or convalescent COVID-19. The chain joins TRBV19 to TRBJ1-4; TRBD1 aligns across 7 bases. The CDR3 region has the DNA TGTGCCAGTAGCTGGGAGACAGGGCGAGCTGAAAAACTGTTTTTT. Translation gives CASSWETGRAEKLFF.